A selection of T cell receptor beta chains follows, all from one sample in a study of CD8 T cells in Susac syndrome. Each CDR3 protein gets one entry after TCRdb re-called the immunoSEQ multiplex PCR reads with MiXCR. Of about 150,000 distinct CDR3 sequences listed, roughly 96% are singletons. Sequencing was carried out using CD4+ T cells from PBMCs. Receptors were obtained from a human donor with Susac syndrome. Both conserved end residues are part of each CDR3. D genes are given only for firm matches. Clone sizes are given selectively: once, few, many, or a class where the clone is expanded.

-	-	TRBV14	TRBJ2-4	CASSHPTEDKNIQYF	TGTGCCAGCAGCCACCCGACAGAGGACAAAAACATTCAGTACTTC
-	-	TRBV19	TRBJ2-4	CASSTGTAGKNIQYF	TGTGCCAGTAGTACAGGGACAGCGGGCAAAAACATTCAGTACTTC
TRBD2	-	TRBV3-1	TRBJ2-1	CASSRTLAGGDNEQFF	TGTGCCAGCAGCCGTACCCTAGCGGGGGGCGACAATGAGCAGTTCTTC
-	once	TRBV7-9	TRBJ2-5	CASSLERETQYF	TGTGCCAGCAGCTTAGAGAGAGAGACCCAGTACTTC
-	-	TRBV18	TRBJ2-7	CASSGRTDTYEQYF	TGTGCCAGCTCAGGGCGGACCGATACCTACGAGCAGTACTTC
-	-	TRBV15	TRBJ2-1	CATSRVLAYNEQFF	TGTGCCACCAGCAGAGTATTAGCCTACAATGAGCAGTTCTTC
-	-	TRBV7-2	TRBJ2-3	CASSLAIRNTQYF	TGTGCCAGCAGCTTAGCGATTAGAAATACGCAGTATTTT
-	-	TRBV7-9	TRBJ2-5	CASSLELGPHGETQYF	TGTGCCAGCAGCTTGGAATTGGGACCTCATGGAGAGACCCAGTACTTC
TRBD1	-	TRBV18	TRBJ2-7	CASSPRLGQGVYEQYF	TGTGCCAGCTCACCAAGATTGGGACAGGGGGTGTACGAGCAGTACTTC
-	once	TRBV9	TRBJ1-2	CASSVDASGLYGYTF	TGTGCCAGCAGCGTAGATGCGTCAGGACTTTATGGCTACACCTTC
TRBD1	once	TRBV20-1	TRBJ1-2	CSADRGDYGYTF	TGCAGTGCCGACAGGGGGGACTATGGCTACACCTTC
-	-	TRBV4-1	TRBJ1-6	CASSQDPGRSYSPLHF	TGCGCCAGCAGCCAAGATCCAGGCAGGTCGTACTCACCCCTCCACTTT
TRBD2	-	TRBV7-9	TRBJ2-1	CASTSWGTSVGNEQFF	TGTGCCAGCACCTCGTGGGGGACTAGCGTCGGAAATGAGCAGTTCTTC
-	-	TRBV7-8	TRBJ2-7	CASSLVGDRHEQYF	TGTGCCAGCAGCTTAGTCGGAGATAGACACGAGCAGTACTTC
TRBD1	-	TRBV27	TRBJ2-2	CASSRDRGSGVAGELFF	TGTGCCAGCAGCCGGGACAGGGGTTCCGGGGTTGCCGGGGAGCTGTTTTTT
-	-	TRBV3-1	TRBJ2-3	CASSQQVLGTDTQYF	TGTGCCAGCAGCCAGCAGGTTTTAGGCACAGATACGCAGTATTTT
-	-	TRBV14	TRBJ2-2	CASSQDRGGELFF	TGTGCCAGCAGCCAAGATAGGGGCGGGGAGCTGTTTTTT
-	-	TRBV9	TRBJ2-3	CASSPPSSDTQYF	TGTGCCAGCAGCCCCCCCTCCTCAGATACGCAGTATTTT
-	-	TRBV6-5	TRBJ1-2	CASSYTTGSNYGYTF	TGTGCCAGCAGTTACACCACAGGATCTAACTATGGCTACACCTTC
-	-	TRBV20-1	TRBJ2-1	CSAPRAGAANEQFF	TGCAGTGCCCCCCGGGCGGGGGCCGCTAATGAGCAGTTCTTC
-	once	TRBV29-1	TRBJ2-5	CSVGHRQETQYF	TGCAGCGTTGGTCACCGGCAAGAGACCCAGTACTTC
-	-	TRBV13	TRBJ2-1	CASSLDPRGQSGGDNEQFF	TGTGCCAGCAGCTTAGACCCCCGAGGCCAGTCCGGGGGCGACAATGAGCAGTTCTTC
-	-	TRBV24-1	TRBJ2-5	CATSDSGRGQETQYF	TGTGCCACCAGTGATTCCGGCAGGGGTCAAGAGACCCAGTACTTC
-	-	TRBV15	TRBJ2-3	CATSRGGATSTDTQYF	TGTGCCACCAGCAGAGGAGGAGCCACTAGCACAGATACGCAGTATTTT
TRBD1	-	TRBV13	TRBJ2-6	CASSPQGPSSGANVLTF	TGTGCCAGCAGCCCACAGGGGCCGAGCTCTGGGGCCAACGTCCTGACTTTC
-	once	TRBV15	TRBJ2-5	CATSRTSHEETQYF	TGTGCCACCAGCAGGACTAGTCATGAAGAGACCCAGTACTTC
TRBD1	-	TRBV12-3/TRBV12-4	TRBJ2-1	CASSAGTGLYNEQFF	TGTGCCAGCAGCGCCGGGACAGGGCTCTACAATGAGCAGTTCTTC
TRBD2	-	TRBV9	TRBJ2-1	CASSVVGAGGYNEQFF	TGTGCCAGCAGCGTAGTGGGAGCGGGGGGCTACAATGAGCAGTTCTTC
-	-	TRBV3-1	TRBJ2-1	CASSRAGTLNEQFF	TGTGCCAGCAGCCGAGCCGGGACCCTCAATGAGCAGTTCTTC
TRBD1	-	TRBV29-1	TRBJ2-7	CSVEGTGEQYF	TGCAGCGTTGAAGGGACAGGCGAGCAGTACTTC
-	-	TRBV3-1	TRBJ1-2	CASSRQGVDGYTF	TGTGCCAGCAGCCGGCAGGGAGTGGATGGCTACACCTTC
TRBD2	-	TRBV3-1	TRBJ2-7	CASSRTSAAYEQYF	TGTGCCAGCAGCCGAACTAGCGCCGCCTACGAGCAGTACTTC
-	-	TRBV15	TRBJ1-1	CATTPAGSMNTEAFF	TGTGCCACCACCCCAGCGGGCTCCATGAACACTGAAGCTTTCTTT
TRBD1	-	TRBV15	TRBJ1-2	CATSRGQDGGYTF	TGTGCCACCAGCCGCGGACAGGACGGAGGCTACACCTTC
-	-	TRBV5-4	TRBJ1-1	CASSPTGLSTEAFF	TGTGCCAGCAGCCCTACCGGACTGAGCACTGAAGCTTTCTTT
-	-	TRBV5-8	TRBJ2-3	CASSPVGGARPDTQYF	TGTGCCAGCAGCCCGGTGGGGGGCGCCCGGCCAGATACGCAGTATTTT
-	-	TRBV20-1	TRBJ1-6	CSALPRNSPLHF	TGCAGTGCTCTCCCCCGTAATTCACCCCTCCACTTT
TRBD1	-	TRBV19	TRBJ2-6	CASRDGQGTSGANVLTF	TGTGCCAGTAGGGACGGACAGGGGACCTCTGGGGCCAACGTCCTGACTTTC
-	once	TRBV25-1	TRBJ2-7	CASSELGRPAGHEQYF	TGTGCCAGCAGCGAACTCGGACGCCCGGCGGGTCACGAGCAGTACTTC
-	-	TRBV24-1	TRBJ2-2	CATSETHMNTGELFF	TGTGCCACCAGTGAAACCCACATGAACACCGGGGAGCTGTTTTTT
-	-	TRBV4-1	TRBJ2-3	CASSQGERAADTQYF	TGCGCCAGCAGCCAAGGTGAACGAGCGGCAGATACGCAGTATTTT
TRBD2	once	TRBV2	TRBJ2-5	CASRPGRGAQETQYF	TGTGCCAGCAGGCCTGGGCGGGGGGCCCAAGAGACCCAGTACTTC